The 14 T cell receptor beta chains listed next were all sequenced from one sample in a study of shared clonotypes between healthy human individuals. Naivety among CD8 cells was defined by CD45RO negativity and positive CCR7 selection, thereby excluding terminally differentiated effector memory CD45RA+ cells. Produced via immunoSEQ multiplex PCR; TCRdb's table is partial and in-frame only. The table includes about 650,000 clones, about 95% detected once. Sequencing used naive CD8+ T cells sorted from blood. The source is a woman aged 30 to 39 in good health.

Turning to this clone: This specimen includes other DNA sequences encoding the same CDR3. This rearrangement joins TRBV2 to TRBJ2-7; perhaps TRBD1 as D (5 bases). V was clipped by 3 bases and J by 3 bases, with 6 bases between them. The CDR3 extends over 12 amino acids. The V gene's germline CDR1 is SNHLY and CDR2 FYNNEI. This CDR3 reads CASSDRVYEQYF. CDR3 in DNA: TGTGCCAGCAGTGACAGGGTCTACGAGCAGTACTTC. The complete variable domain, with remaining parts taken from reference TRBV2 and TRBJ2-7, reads EPEVTQTPSHQVTQMGQEVILRCVPISNHLYFYWYRQILGQKVEFLVSFYNNEISEKSEIFDDQFSVERPDGSNFTLKIRSTKLEDSAMYFCASSDRVYEQYFGPGTRLTVT.

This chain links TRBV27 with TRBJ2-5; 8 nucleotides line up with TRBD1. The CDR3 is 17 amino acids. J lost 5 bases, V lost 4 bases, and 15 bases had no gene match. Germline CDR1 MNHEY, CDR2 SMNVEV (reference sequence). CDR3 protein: CASSSGQGGLLVETQYF. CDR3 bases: TGTGCCAGCAGTTCCGGACAGGGTGGTTTGTTAGTGGAGACCCAGTACTTC.

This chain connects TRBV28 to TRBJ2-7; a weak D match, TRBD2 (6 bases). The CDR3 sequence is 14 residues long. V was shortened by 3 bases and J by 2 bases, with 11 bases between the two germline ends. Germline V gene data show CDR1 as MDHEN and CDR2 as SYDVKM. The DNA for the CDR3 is TGTGCCAGCAGTTTGGCGGGGTCAACCTACGAGCAGTACTTC. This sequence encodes CASSLAGSTYEQYF. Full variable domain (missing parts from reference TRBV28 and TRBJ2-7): DVKVTQSSRYLVKRTGEKVFLECVQDMDHENMFWYRQDPGLGLRLIYFSYDVKMKEKGDIPEGYSVSREKKERFSLILESASTNQTSMYLCASSLAGSTYEQYFGPGTRLTVT.

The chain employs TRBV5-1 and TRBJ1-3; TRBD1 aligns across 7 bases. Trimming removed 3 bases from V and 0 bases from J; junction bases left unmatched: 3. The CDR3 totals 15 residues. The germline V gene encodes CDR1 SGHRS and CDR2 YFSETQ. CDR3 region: CASSSGQSSGNTIYF. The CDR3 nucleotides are TGCGCCAGCAGCTCGGGACAGAGCTCTGGAAACACCATATATTTT. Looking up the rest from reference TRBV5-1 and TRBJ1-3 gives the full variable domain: KAGVTQTPRYLIKTRGQQVTLSCSPISGHRSVSWYQQTPGQGLQFLFEYFSETQRNKGNFPGRFSGRQFSNSRSEMNVSTLELGDSALYLCASSSGQSSGNTIYFGEGSWLTVV.

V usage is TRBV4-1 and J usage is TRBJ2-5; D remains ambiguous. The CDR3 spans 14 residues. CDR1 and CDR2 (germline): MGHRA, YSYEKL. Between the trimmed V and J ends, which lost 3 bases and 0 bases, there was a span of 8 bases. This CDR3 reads CASSQDRYQETQYF. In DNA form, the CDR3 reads TGCGCCAGCAGCCAGGATAGATACCAAGAGACCCAGTACTTC.

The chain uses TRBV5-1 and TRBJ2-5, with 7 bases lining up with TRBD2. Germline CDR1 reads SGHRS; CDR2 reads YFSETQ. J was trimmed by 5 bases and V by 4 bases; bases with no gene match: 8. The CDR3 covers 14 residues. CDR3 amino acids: CASSREGGPETQYF. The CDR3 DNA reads TGCGCCAGCAGCAGGGAGGGCGGACCCGAGACCCAGTACTTC.

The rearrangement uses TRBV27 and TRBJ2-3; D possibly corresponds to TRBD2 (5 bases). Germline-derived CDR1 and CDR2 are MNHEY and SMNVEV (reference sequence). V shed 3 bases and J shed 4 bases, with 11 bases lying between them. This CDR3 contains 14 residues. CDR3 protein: CASSLRETADTQYF. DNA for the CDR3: TGTGCCAGCAGTTTGAGGGAGACCGCAGATACGCAGTATTTT.

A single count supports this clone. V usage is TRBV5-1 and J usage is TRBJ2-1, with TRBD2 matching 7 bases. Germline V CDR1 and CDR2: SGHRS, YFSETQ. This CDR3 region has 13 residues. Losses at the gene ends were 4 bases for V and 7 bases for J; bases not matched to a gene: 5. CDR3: CASSVILANEQFF. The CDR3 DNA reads TGCGCCAGCAGCGTAATACTAGCGAATGAGCAGTTCTTC.

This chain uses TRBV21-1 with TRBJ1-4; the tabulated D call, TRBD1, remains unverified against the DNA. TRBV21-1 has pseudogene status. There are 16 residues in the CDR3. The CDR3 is CASSRRGGQENEKLFF. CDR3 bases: TGTGCCAGCAGCCGGAGAGGGGGACAGGAGAATGAAAAACTGTTTTTT.

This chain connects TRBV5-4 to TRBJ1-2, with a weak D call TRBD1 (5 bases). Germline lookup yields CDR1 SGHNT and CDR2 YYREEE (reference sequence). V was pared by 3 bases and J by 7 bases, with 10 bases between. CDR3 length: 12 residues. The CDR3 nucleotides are TGTGCCAGCAGCTACGGGGGAGGTGGCTACACCTTC. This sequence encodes CASSYGGGGYTF.

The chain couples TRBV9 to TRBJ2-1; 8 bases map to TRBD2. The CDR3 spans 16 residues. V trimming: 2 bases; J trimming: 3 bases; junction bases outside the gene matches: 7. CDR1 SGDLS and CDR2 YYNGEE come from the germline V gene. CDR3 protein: CASSVSGSMVYNEQFF. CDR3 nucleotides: TGTGCCAGCAGCGTCAGCGGGAGTATGGTCTACAATGAGCAGTTCTTC.

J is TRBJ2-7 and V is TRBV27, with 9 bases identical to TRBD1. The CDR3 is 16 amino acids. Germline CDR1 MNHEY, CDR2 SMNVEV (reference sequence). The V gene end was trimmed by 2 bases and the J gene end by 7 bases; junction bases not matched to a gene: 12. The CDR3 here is CASSLSAGTGFGEQYF. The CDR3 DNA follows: TGTGCCAGCAGTTTAAGCGCTGGGACAGGGTTTGGGGAGCAGTACTTC.

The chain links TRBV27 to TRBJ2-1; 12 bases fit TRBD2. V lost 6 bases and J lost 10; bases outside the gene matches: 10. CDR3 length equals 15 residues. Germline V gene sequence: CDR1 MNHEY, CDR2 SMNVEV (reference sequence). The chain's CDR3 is CASSLTSGRFGEQFF. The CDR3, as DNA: TGTGCCAGCAGCCTGACTAGCGGGAGATTTGGGGAGCAGTTCTTC.

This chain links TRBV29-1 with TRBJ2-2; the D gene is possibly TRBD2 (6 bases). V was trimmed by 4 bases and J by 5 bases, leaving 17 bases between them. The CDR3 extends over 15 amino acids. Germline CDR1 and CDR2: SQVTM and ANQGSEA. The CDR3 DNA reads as TGCAGCGTTGTAGGAGGGAGAGGAAGGACCGGGGAGCTGTTTTTT. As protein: CSVVGGRGRTGELFF.